Listed below are T cell receptor beta chains from one sample, sequenced in a study of PD-L1 blockade in urothelial cancer. Profiled with immunoSEQ multiplex PCR; TCRdb holds only in-frame clones, not every one. In the table there are 30,000 to 40,000 clones, approximately 80% of which are singletons. Source: PBMCs, taken around atezolizumab (anti-PD-L1) treatment. These receptors were collected from a man of 80 years or more with urothelial cancer. CDR3s include the opening cysteine and the closing phenylalanine or tryptophan. The D gene is left open where the match is weak. For some rows the clone size is stated as once, few or many, or as a class when expanded; others skip it.

J,size,D,V,DNA,CDR3
TRBJ2-7,-,-,TRBV12-5,TGTGCTAGTGGTTCCGACTTACCCTACGAGCAGTACTTC,CASGSDLPYEQYF
TRBJ2-3,-,TRBD2,TRBV7-9,TGTGCCAGCAGAACCTGGACTAGCGGGAGAACAGATACGCAGTATTTT,CASRTWTSGRTDTQYF
TRBJ2-7,-,-,TRBV14,TGTGCCAGCAGCGAGCTATCGGGACAATCCTACGAGCAGTACTTC,CASSELSGQSYEQYF
TRBJ2-6,-,-,TRBV7-2,TGTGCCAGCAGCCTATCGACTGGGGCCAACGTCCTGACTTTC,CASSLSTGANVLTF
TRBJ2-7,-,TRBD2,TRBV4-1,TGCGCCAGCAGCCAAGCGATCGGGACTAGCGGGCGGAAAACCTCCTCCGAGCAGTACTTC,CASSQAIGTSGRKTSSEQYF
TRBJ2-2,once,-,TRBV6-4,TGTGCCAGCAGTGAGGTAACTAGCCCAACCGGGGAGCTGTTTTTT,CASSEVTSPTGELFF
TRBJ2-7,-,TRBD1,TRBV5-6,TGTGCCAGCAGCTCGACAGGGGGCGCGAAAAACGAGCAGTACTTC,CASSSTGGAKNEQYF
TRBJ2-1,-,TRBD2,TRBV4-3,TGCGCCAGCAGCCAAGTCGCTAGCGGGATAGGTGAGCAGTTCTTC,CASSQVASGIGEQFF
TRBJ2-5,-,-,TRBV5-1,TGCGCCAGCAATGGGGGGACGGTTGGAGAGACCCAGTACTTC,CASNGGTVGETQYF
TRBJ1-1,-,TRBD1,TRBV2,TGTGCCAGCAGTGAAAGGGGGCAGGGACGGACTGAAGCTTTCTTT,CASSERGQGRTEAFF
TRBJ2-7,-,TRBD2,TRBV7-9,TGTGCCAGCAGCACCCCAAAATCAGATAGCGGGTCCTACGAGCAGTACTTC,CASSTPKSDSGSYEQYF
TRBJ2-7,few,TRBD1,TRBV7-9,TGTGCCAGCAGCCCTAGGGTAACCGGGGACAGGTCTTACGAGCAGTACTTC,CASSPRVTGDRSYEQYF
TRBJ1-2,-,TRBD1,TRBV6-5,TGTGCCAGCAGTAGACAGGGGGCGATCCCCTATGGCTACACCTTC,CASSRQGAIPYGYTF
TRBJ2-7,-,TRBD2,TRBV30,TGTGCCTGGGGAGCCGATGCCGGGACTAGCGGGAGTAGGTACGAGCAGTACTTC,CAWGADAGTSGSRYEQYF
TRBJ2-7,-,TRBD2,TRBV20-1,TGCAGTGCGGGTCTAGCGGGAGGCTTTACCTTC,CSAGLAGGFTF
TRBJ2-5,-,-,TRBV10-2,TGCGCCAGCAGTGAGTTCACACAAGAGACCCAGTACTTC,CASSEFTQETQYF
TRBJ1-2,-,-,TRBV4-1,TGCGCCAGCAGCAGGACGGGGATTTATGGCTACACCTTC,CASSRTGIYGYTF